This T cell receptor beta chain was captured by sequencing in a study of blood T cell repertoires in COVID-19. Overall study context: Specimens from acute and convalescent COVID-19 originated in the United States, Italy and Spain.

As handled by the study authors: Scientists estimated how many nucleated cells there were by amplifying reference gene primers. Clones were sequenced by immunoSEQ multiplex PCR, and TCRdb holds only the in-frame ones, with some missing. V, J and clone size were drawn from that table, and D and trimming were deduced from the DNA. Here the sample spans 200,000 to 250,000 clones, 88% being singletons. The CDR3 is 15 residues long. Unmatched junction bases numbered 6, after V lost 7 bases and J lost 0 bases. From germline, CDR1 is LNHDA and CDR2 SQIVND (reference sequence). Participants came from roughly 23 US areas, aged roughly 18 to 95 years. Cohort placement rested on clinical history that participants reported themselves.

This chain joins TRBV19 and TRBJ2-1; 7 bases align to TRBD1. Sequenced material: PBMCs or T cells enriched from blood (not recorded which). The clonotype originates from a woman in her twenties or thirties who had been exposed to COVID-19. CDR3 coding DNA: TGTGCCAGTAAACCGGACAGGAGCTCCTACAATGAGCAGTTCTTC. Translated, it gives CASKPDRSSYNEQFF.